This is a list of T cell receptor beta chains from one sample in a study of cytomegalovirus exposure and HLA in healthy donors. TCRdb's copy holds only in-frame clones and misses some; the assay was immunoSEQ multiplex PCR. The table shows some 170,000 clones, with about 80% occurring only once. The sequenced material came from PBMCs. These receptors originate from a man between 40 and 49 years old in good health and CMV-seropositive. The CDR3 runs from the conserved cysteine through the conserved F or W. D genes are given only for firm matches. The size entry is marked missing in some rows and otherwise reads once, few, many or a size class.

V,D,J,size,DNA,CDR3
TRBV5-1,-,TRBJ2-2,-,TGCGCCAGCAGCTTGGGACACGGATCCGGGGAGCTGTTTTTT,CASSLGHGSGELFF
TRBV5-1,TRBD2,TRBJ2-6,-,TGCGCCAGCAGCACTCCCGGGACTAGCGGTACTGGGGCCAACGGCCTGACTTTC,CASSTPGTSGTGANGLTF
TRBV10-1,TRBD2,TRBJ2-1,-,TGCGCCAGCACTTTACGGACTAGCGGGAGGTTCTCGTTAGCATCGATCGGAAGGGGTGAGCAGTTCTTC,CASTLRTSGRFSLASIGRGEQFF
TRBV11-2,-,TRBJ2-2,-,TGTGCCAGCAGCTTAGGAGCCAGGGGACCGAACACCGGGGAGCTGTTTTTT,CASSLGARGPNTGELFF
TRBV7-9,-,TRBJ2-1,-,TGTGCCAGCAGCTTAATTCAGGGGCAGTACAATGAGCAGTTCTTC,CASSLIQGQYNEQFF
TRBV19,-,TRBJ2-3,-,TGTGCCAGTAGGCAAAAAGAGTGGCGAGGGTCAAGCACAGATACGCAGTATTTT,CASRQKEWRGSSTDTQYF
TRBV9,TRBD2,TRBJ2-5,few,TGTGCCAGCAGCGTCGGACTAGCGGGACTCCAGTACTTC,CASSVGLAGLQYF
TRBV5-1,-,TRBJ2-1,-,TGCGCCAGCTCCCTCGCGGCCTCTTACAATGAGCAGTTCTTC,CASSLAASYNEQFF
TRBV12-5,-,TRBJ1-5,-,TGTGCTAGTGGTTTCTCATCGAGGCAGCCCCAGCATTTT,CASGFSSRQPQHF
TRBV28,-,TRBJ2-1,-,TGTGCCAGCAGTTCGACAGGCGATTCCTACAATGAGCAGTTCTTC,CASSSTGDSYNEQFF
TRBV11-3,-,TRBJ2-7,-,TGTGCCAGCAGCTTAGGGGTGACAGTTTCGATCTCCTACGAGCAGTACTTC,CASSLGVTVSISYEQYF
TRBV5-4,TRBD1,TRBJ2-2,few,TGTGCCAGCAGCTCGGGACAGGTGAACACCGGGGAGCTGTTTTTT,CASSSGQVNTGELFF
TRBV15,TRBD1,TRBJ2-3,-,TGTGCCACCAGCAGAGGACAGGGCCTCTTCACAGATACGCAGTATTTT,CATSRGQGLFTDTQYF
TRBV10-3,-,TRBJ2-1,few,TGTGCCATCAGTGAGGTTCACAGGGTATACAATGAGCAGTTCTTC,CAISEVHRVYNEQFF
TRBV10-3,-,TRBJ2-7,-,TGTGCCATCAGTGATTCGACTAGGACCCTCTACGAGCAGTACTTC,CAISDSTRTLYEQYF
TRBV5-1,-,TRBJ2-6,once,TGCGCCAGCAGCCCCCAGGGCGCGCGGGGGGCCAACGTCCTGACTTTC,CASSPQGARGANVLTF
TRBV29-1,-,TRBJ1-1,few,TGCAGCGGCTCCAGGGTGGGGACTGAAGCTTTCTTT,CSGSRVGTEAFF
TRBV4-1,TRBD1,TRBJ2-6,few,TGCGCCAGCAGCCAAGATCTGGGCAGGGGGAGTGGGGCCAACGGCCTGACTTTC,CASSQDLGRGSGANGLTF
TRBV10-3,TRBD1,TRBJ2-3,-,TGTGCCATCAGTGAGTCAGTCGGGACAGGGGGTTCAGATACGCAGTATTTT,CAISESVGTGGSDTQYF
TRBV7-7,TRBD1,TRBJ2-5,few,TGTGCTAGCAGCGCGGACAGGGTAGAGACCCAGTACTTC,CASSADRVETQYF
TRBV5-4,-,TRBJ2-1,-,TGTGCCAGCAGCTTGTCCCTAAACAATGAGCAGTTCTTC,CASSLSLNNEQFF
TRBV27,TRBD2,TRBJ2-7,-,TGTGCCAGCAGTTGGACTAGCGCCTCCTACGAGCAGTACTTC,CASSWTSASYEQYF
TRBV11-3,-,TRBJ2-7,-,TGTGCCAGCAGCTTTAACAGCCTAACGGAGCAGTACTTC,CASSFNSLTEQYF
TRBV11-3,TRBD2,TRBJ2-3,-,TGTGCCAGCAGCTTACTAGCGGGGACAGATACGCAGTATTTT,CASSLLAGTDTQYF
TRBV5-1,-,TRBJ2-5,-,TGCGCCAGCAGCTTGGCCGTGAGCGACCAAGAGACCCAGTACTTC,CASSLAVSDQETQYF
TRBV5-8,TRBD2,TRBJ2-7,-,TGTGCCAGCAGCTTTGGGACTAGCGGATTCAGCTCCTACGAGCAGTACTTC,CASSFGTSGFSSYEQYF
TRBV21-1,-,TRBJ1-6,-,TGTGCCAGCAGCCCCCCCCAACAGGAATGCCTACAATATAATTCACCCCTCCACTTT,CASSPPQQECLQYNSPLHF
TRBV5-1,TRBD2,TRBJ2-7,once,TGCGCCAGCAGCTTGGGACTAGCGGGATTCGAGCAGTACTTC,CASSLGLAGFEQYF
TRBV4-1,TRBD2,TRBJ2-7,-,TGCGCCAGCAGCCAAGTTTTAGCGGGGACCTACGAGCAGTACTTC,CASSQVLAGTYEQYF
TRBV15,TRBD1,TRBJ1-1,-,TGTGCCACCAGCAGACAGGGGGCGGGGACTGAAGCTTTCTTT,CATSRQGAGTEAFF
TRBV6-6,TRBD1,TRBJ1-2,-,TGTGCCGGCACGTCCGGGACAGCAGGCTATGGCTACACCTTC,CAGTSGTAGYGYTF
TRBV6-1,TRBD1,TRBJ2-7,-,TGTGCCAGCAGTGAAGCGGGACAGGGCAGGCTATCCTACGAGCAGTACTTC,CASSEAGQGRLSYEQYF
TRBV7-6,TRBD1,TRBJ2-2,once,TGTGCCAGCAGCCCGACAGGGGGTAACACCGGGGAGCTGTTTTTT,CASSPTGGNTGELFF
TRBV6-5,-,TRBJ2-5,-,TGTGCCAGCAGTTTCCTGCGGGGGACCCAGTACTTC,CASSFLRGTQYF
TRBV9,-,TRBJ1-2,-,TGTGCCAGCAGCGTTAGCCATACCTATGGCTACACCTTC,CASSVSHTYGYTF
TRBV9,TRBD1,TRBJ2-7,-,TGTGCCAGCAGCGTCGGGACAGGGAGGCCCTACGAGCAGTACTTC,CASSVGTGRPYEQYF
TRBV5-1,TRBD2,TRBJ2-3,-,TGCGCCAGCAGCTTGCGGCTAGCGGGAGACGGAACAGATACGCAGTATTTT,CASSLRLAGDGTDTQYF
TRBV6-6,TRBD2,TRBJ2-7,-,TGTGCCAGCAAAAGCGGGGCCCAGATGGGGGAGCAGTACTTC,CASKSGAQMGEQYF
TRBV6-1,-,TRBJ2-7,-,TGTGCCAGCAGTGAACTCCGGGTCACCTACGAGCAGTACTTC,CASSELRVTYEQYF
TRBV28,-,TRBJ1-5,-,TGTGCCAGCAGTGAGATTAGTCAGCCCCAGCATTTT,CASSEISQPQHF
TRBV7-3,-,TRBJ2-4,-,TGTGCCAGCAGCTTAATCCCTTCTGGGGCCCAGTACTTC,CASSLIPSGAQYF